The 30 T cell receptor beta chains presented below share a single source sample, sequenced in a study of blood T cells in healthy people across ages. A sample-barcoded 5' primer and a J-beta primer mix were used in a second PCR of roughly 7 to 11 cycles. Each CDR3 protein is one row after TCRdb ran MiXCR on the 5' RACE reads. Of more than 900,000 distinct CDR3 sequences in the sample, 25% to 35% were seen once. This same sample was also taken into another study, of T cells of mothers and their children.

The sample consisted of blood. The source is a woman aged 35 to 49 in good health.

This clonotype was found a few times. A much larger clone differs by one base, so this may be a read error. J is TRBJ2-7 and V is TRBV6-5, with 7 bases that match TRBD1. The germline CDR1 and CDR2 sequences are MNHEY and SVGAGI. There are 15 residues in the CDR3. J lost 3 bases, V lost 6 bases, and 11 bases had no gene match. CDR3: CASSLGTEIFYEQYF. The CDR3, as DNA: TGTGCCAGCAGCCTCGGGACAGAGATCTTCTACGAGCAGTACTTC.

To note about this clonotype: One junction end disagrees with the germline gene, perhaps due to a read error. The V and J genes are TRBV18 and TRBJ2-5, with D unclear. Germline V gene data show CDR1 as KGHSH and CDR2 as LQKENI. This CDR3 region has 11 residues. The DNA for the CDR3 is TGTGCCTGCTCACCGCGAGAGACCCAGTACTTC. Residues: CACSPRETQYF.

The V call is TRBV5-4, the J call TRBJ2-7, with D possibly being TRBD1 or TRBD2 (5 bases each). The germline V gene encodes CDR1 SGHNT and CDR2 YYREEE (reference sequence). The V gene lost 1 base and the J gene lost 3 bases, with 14 bases spanning the gap. There are 15 residues in the CDR3. CDR3 sequence: CASSLRDGPIYEQYF. The CDR3 nucleotides read TGTGCCAGCAGCTTGCGGGACGGGCCGATCTACGAGCAGTACTTC.

This clonotype came up many times. The chain employs TRBV27 and TRBJ2-3; D unresolved. V was clipped by 6 bases and J by 1 base, with 17 bases between them. This CDR3 comprises 16 residues. Per the germline V gene, CDR1 is MNHEY and CDR2 is SMNVEV (reference sequence). The CDR3 spells CASSLSSGGGTDTQYF. The CDR3, as DNA: TGTGCCAGCAGCCTATCCTCAGGCGGAGGCACAGATACGCAGTATTTT.

This clonotype has at least ten counts. The rearrangement links TRBV28 to TRBJ2-7; D is possibly TRBD2 (5 bases). Germline V gene sequence: CDR1 MDHEN, CDR2 SYDVKM. Trimming left V 6 bases short and J 3 bases short, with 12 bases between. The length of the CDR3 is 13 residues. The CDR3 sequence: CASRIGLNYEQYF. In DNA form, the CDR3 reads TGTGCCAGCAGAATAGGACTGAACTACGAGCAGTACTTC.

The rearrangement joins TRBV5-1 to TRBJ1-6, with D maybe TRBD1 (6 bases). CDR1 is SGHRS and CDR2 is YFSETQ in the germline V gene. Trimming took 4 bases from V and 9 from J, leaving 20 bases between them. This CDR3 has 16 amino acids. In DNA, the CDR3 is TGCGCCAGCAGCGCGGCCCCGGGGGCGCAGAGTTCACCCCTCCACTTT. Amino acids: CASSAAPGAQSSPLHF.

For this clonotype: Since no conserved phenylalanine or tryptophan closes the CDR3, a read error is the likely cause. This sequence joins TRBV20-1 and TRBJ2-3; D not resolved. Germline V gene lookup returns CDR1 DFQATT and CDR2 SNEGSKA (reference sequence). This CDR3 region has 14 residues. The CDR3 loop is CNAGVHTRTDTQYV. The CDR3 DNA follows: TGCAATGCTGGAGTGCACACCCGCACAGATACGCAGTATGTT.

This chain links TRBV20-1 with TRBJ1-5; TRBD1 matches 7 bases. The V gene's germline CDR1 is DFQATT and CDR2 SNEGSKA (reference sequence). The CDR3 extends over 19 amino acids. Trimming at V came to 5 bases and at J to 1 base, leaving 20 bases not matched to a gene. For the CDR3, the DNA is TGCAGTGCTGCCTACCTAGCGGAGGGGGCTGTGGGGAGCAATCAGCCCCAGCATTTT. Protein product: CSAAYLAEGAVGSNQPQHF.

This clonotype was seen at least ten times. The chain couples TRBV10-3 to TRBJ2-5; D is perhaps TRBD1 or TRBD2 (5 bases each). There are 13 residues in the CDR3. CDR1 is ENHRY and CDR2 is SYGVKD in the germline V gene. Trimming cost V 4 bases and J 4 bases, with 10 bases left between them. The CDR3 nucleotides are TGTGCCATCAGTGGGGGACCCCGAGAGACCCAGTACTTC. This encodes CAISGGPRETQYF.

This sequence joins TRBV25-1 and TRBJ2-6; 10 nucleotides agree with TRBD1. CDR1 and CDR2 from the germline V gene are MGHDK and SYGVNS. After removal of 5 bases from V and 4 bases from J, the junction contained 11 bases not matched to a gene. The CDR3 is made up of 18 amino acids. DNA for the CDR3: TGTGCCAGCAGTCCCCTGGGGACAGGGGAAGGAGGGGCCAACGTCCTGACTTTC. Its translation: CASSPLGTGEGGANVLTF.

This clonotype was seen more than once but under ten times. This chain uses TRBV20-1 with TRBJ1-6; perhaps TRBD1 as D (5 bases). This CDR3 is built from 13 residues. Trimming pared 6 bases from V and 11 bases from J, leaving 17 bases between. Germline values: CDR1 DFQATT, CDR2 SNEGSKA (reference sequence). The CDR3, as DNA: TGCAGTGCGGCCGGGACCGGCAATCCACCCCTCCACTTT. Protein sequence: CSAAGTGNPPLHF.

Worth noting for this clonotype: At one of its ends the junction is not consistent with the germline gene, which may arise from a read error. The chain uses TRBV11-2 and TRBJ2-1, with D unclear. Germline V gives CDR1 SGHAT, CDR2 FQNNGV. This CDR3 comprises 12 residues. The chain's CDR3 is CASSFRDNERFF. As DNA, the CDR3 is TGTGCCAGCAGCTTCAGAGACAATGAGCGGTTCTTC.

The chain uses TRBV9 and TRBJ2-3, with 7 bases matching TRBD1. CDR3 length: 14 residues. Germline values: CDR1 SGDLS, CDR2 YYNGEE. V lost 4 bases to trimming and J lost 3 bases; unmatched junction nucleotides: 5. Here the CDR3 DNA reads TGTGCCAGCAGCCGGGACAGCTTGACAGATACGCAGTATTTT. This translates into CASSRDSLTDTQYF. Using reference TRBV9 and TRBJ2-3 for the parts outside the CDR3, the full variable domain is DSGVTQTPKHLITATGQRVTLRCSPRSGDLSVYWYQQSLDQGLQFLIQYYNGEERAKGNILERFSAQQFPDLHSELNLSSLELGDSALYFCASSRDSLTDTQYFGPGTRLTVL.

The chain joins TRBV6-6 to TRBJ2-1; TRBD1 matches at 9 bases. The germline gives CDR1 MNHNY, CDR2 SVGAGI (reference sequence). The J segment lost 7 bases and the V segment lost 1 base, leaving 2 bases of the junction unmatched. This CDR3 comprises 14 residues. The CDR3 bases are TGTGCCAGCAGTTACTACGACAGGGGGAATGAGCAGTTCTTC. Translating it yields CASSYYDRGNEQFF.

The chain is built from TRBV5-1 and TRBJ1-2; D uncertain. The V gene's germline CDR1 is SGHRS and CDR2 YFSETQ. This CDR3 comprises 12 residues. V was clipped by 0 bases and J by 11 bases, with 11 bases between them. This CDR3 is CASSLDRTRYTF. The CDR3 bases are TGCGCCAGCAGCTTGGACCGAACCCGTTACACCTTC.

The sample holds many counts of this clonotype. The chain has TRBV3-1 and TRBJ2-4; a possible D gene is TRBD1 (5 bases). V was shortened by 6 bases and J by 4 bases, with 16 bases between the two germline ends. Per germline, CDR1 LGHDT and CDR2 YNNKEL (reference sequence). This CDR3 is built from 15 residues. Here the CDR3 reads CASSQLGQAKNIQYF. As DNA, the CDR3 is TGTGCCAGCAGTCAGTTAGGACAAGCTAAAAACATTCAGTACTTC.

The table lists this clonotype with many counts. The chain employs TRBV6-4 and TRBJ2-1; 9 nucleotides align to TRBD2. The V gene end was trimmed by 0 bases and the J gene end by 4 bases; junction bases not matched to a gene: 4. Germline-derived CDR1 and CDR2 are MRHNA and SNTAGT. The CDR3 has 16 amino acids. CDR3: CASSDSAGGDYNEQFF. CDR3 bases: TGTGCCAGCAGTGACTCCGCGGGGGGGGATTACAATGAGCAGTTCTTC.

The rearrangement joins TRBV20-1 to TRBJ2-3; unclear D gene. From germline, CDR1 is DFQATT and CDR2 SNEGSKA (reference sequence). Trimming took 0 bases from V and 10 from J, leaving 17 bases between them. CDR3 length equals 14 residues. For the CDR3, the DNA is TGCAGTGCTAGAGATATGGTAGTATTGGATGCGCAGTATTTT. Amino acid sequence: CSARDMVVLDAQYF.

In this sample, this clonotype turned up many times. The CDR3, as DNA: TGTGCCACCAGCGGGACACCAAACACTGAAGCTTTCTTT. Protein sequence: CATSGTPNTEAFF. The chain recombines TRBV15 with TRBJ1-1; D is possibly TRBD1 (6 bases). V dropped 5 bases and J dropped 2 bases, with 9 bases sitting between them. Germline V gene data show CDR1 as LNHNV and CDR2 as YYDKDF (reference sequence). The CDR3 consists of 13 residues.

This clonotype was counted a few times. This sequence joins TRBV28 and TRBJ2-1, with D perhaps assigned TRBD1 or TRBD2 (5 bases each). The CDR3 length is 12 residues. V was clipped by 0 bases and J by 9 bases, with 6 bases between them. Germline V gene sequence: CDR1 MDHEN, CDR2 SYDVKM. The CDR3 region is CASSLWRGEQFF. CDR3 coding DNA: TGTGCCAGCAGTTTATGGAGGGGTGAGCAGTTCTTC.

This clonotype was recorded many times. V usage is TRBV5-8 and J usage is TRBJ2-1; TRBD1 might be the D (6 bases). CDR1 and CDR2 from the germline V gene are SGHTS and YDEGEE. Trimming stripped 3 bases from V and 5 bases from J, with 15 bases between. CDR3 length equals 15 residues. CDR3 DNA: TGTGCCAGCAGCTCCCAGGGGATGTCGGACAATGAGCAGTTCTTC. This encodes CASSSQGMSDNEQFF. Full variable domain (remainder filled in from reference TRBV5-8 and TRBJ2-1): EAGVTQSPTHLIKTRGQQATLRCSPISGHTSVYWYQQALGLGLQFLLWYDEGEERNRGNFPPRFSGRQFPNYSSELNVNALELEDSALYLCASSSQGMSDNEQFFGPGTRLTVL.

This chain joins TRBV20-1 and TRBJ1-1, with D unresolved. The length of the CDR3 is 13 residues. The germline V gene encodes CDR1 DFQATT and CDR2 SNEGSKA (reference sequence). Trimming left V 3 bases short and J 1 base short, with 9 bases between. This chain's CDR3 is CSASLTRNTEAFF. Written as DNA, the CDR3 is TGCAGTGCTAGCCTCACACGGAACACTGAAGCTTTCTTT.

The chain carries TRBV9 and TRBJ1-5, with 8 positions matching TRBD1. Germline V gene data show CDR1 as SGDLS and CDR2 as YYNGEE. The V and J ends lost 2 bases and 2 bases, in that order; junction bases with no gene match: 0. This CDR3 is 14 amino acids long. CDR3 loop: CASSVTGGNQPQHF. The CDR3, as DNA: TGTGCCAGCAGCGTGACAGGGGGCAATCAGCCCCAGCATTTT.

This clonotype was seen at least ten times. The rearrangement uses TRBV29-1 and TRBJ2-1, with a weak D call TRBD1 (6 bases). V gave up 4 bases and J gave up 1 base, with 26 bases separating them. There are 19 residues in the CDR3. Per germline, CDR1 SQVTM and CDR2 ANQGSEA. The CDR3 protein is CSVVPLRRGLNSSYNEQFF. Written as DNA, the CDR3 is TGCAGCGTTGTCCCATTACGCAGGGGCCTTAACTCTTCCTACAATGAGCAGTTCTTC.

This clonotype has only a few counts. The chain carries TRBV29-1 and TRBJ2-3; 7 bases agree with TRBD1. Per germline, CDR1 SQVTM and CDR2 ANQGSEA. With 6 bases clipped from V and 3 bases from J, the junction kept 9 bases outside the gene matches. This CDR3 comprises 14 residues. CDR3 amino acids: CSVNRDRKTDTQYF. The CDR3 nucleotides read TGCAGCGTGAACCGGGACAGAAAAACAGATACGCAGTATTTT.

This clonotype has more than one count but fewer than ten. This rearrangement joins TRBV5-1 to TRBJ2-1; 7 bases agree with TRBD2. Germline lookup yields CDR1 SGHRS and CDR2 YFSETQ. The CDR3 loop spans 14 amino acids. V lost 4 bases, J lost 8 bases, and 9 bases stayed unmatched. CDR3 residues: CASSQAGPLDEQFF. CDR3 nucleotide sequence: TGCGCCAGCAGCCAAGCGGGGCCCTTGGATGAGCAGTTCTTC. Full variable domain (missing parts from reference TRBV5-1 and TRBJ2-1): KAGVTQTPRYLIKTRGQQVTLSCSPISGHRSVSWYQQTPGQGLQFLFEYFSETQRNKGNFPGRFSGRQFSNSRSEMNVSTLELGDSALYLCASSQAGPLDEQFFGPGTRLTVL.

This clonotype was picked up many times. The rearrangement links TRBV12-3 or TRBV12-4 to TRBJ2-6; 9 bases agree with TRBD1. The CDR3 runs to 17 residues. J lost 4 bases, V lost 5 bases, and 9 bases had no gene match. CDR3 sequence: CASSTGGQGYGANVLTF. The CDR3 DNA follows: TGTGCCAGCAGTACGGGGGGACAGGGATACGGGGCCAACGTCCTGACTTTC.

This clonotype was counted only a few times. The gene calls are TRBV29-1 and TRBJ2-3; TRBD2 agrees at 7 bases. Germline V gene sequence: CDR1 SQVTM, CDR2 ANQGSEA. Trimming at V came to 7 bases and at J to 4 bases, leaving 11 bases not matched to a gene. This CDR3 has 14 residues. As DNA, the CDR3 is TGCAGCGCCTTACTGGGGGGGATCCCAGATACGCAGTATTTT. This sequence encodes CSALLGGIPDTQYF.

The V and J genes are TRBV9 and TRBJ2-1, with TRBD2 matching over 11 bases. CDR1 is SGDLS and CDR2 is YYNGEE in the germline V gene. V trimming: 7 bases; J trimming: 5 bases; junction bases outside the gene matches: 5. This CDR3 has 14 residues. CDR3 protein: CASGGLAENNEQFF. The DNA for the CDR3 is TGTGCCAGCGGGGGACTAGCGGAGAACAATGAGCAGTTCTTC.

The chain couples TRBV29-1 to TRBJ2-2; D unclear. Germline values: CDR1 SQVTM, CDR2 ANQGSEA. The CDR3 contains 14 residues. The V gene lost 5 bases and the J gene lost 0 bases, with 10 bases spanning the gap. CDR3 coding DNA: TGCAGCGTTCGGCCCATCTCGAACACCGGGGAGCTGTTTTTT. Translating it yields CSVRPISNTGELFF.